This TCR beta chain was identified in a study of Ad26.COV2.S vaccination and SARS-CoV-2 variants. TCRdb keeps only in-frame clones here, not all; method: immunoSEQ multiplex PCR. The sample has about 220,000 clones, more than 75% seen once. Treatment noted: around 19 received Ad26.COV2.S at low or high dose, single or two shots; 5 received placebo; per-sample allocation not given. Day 63 following the first vaccine or placebo injection was when the samples were taken. Between the trimmed V and J ends, which lost 2 bases and 1 base, there was a span of 5 bases. There are 12 residues in the CDR3. The V gene's germline CDR1 is GTSNPN and CDR2 SVGIG (reference sequence).

The sequence derives from a person between 18 and 65 years old who received the Ad26.COV2.S COVID-19 vaccine or a placebo. The chain uses TRBV30 and TRBJ1-1, with D uncertain. The sequencing used peripheral blood, collected in a trial of Ad26.COV2.S vaccine versus placebo. CDR3 bases: TGTGCCTGGAGTCCCGGGAACACTGAAGCTTTCTTT. Its translation is CAWSPGNTEAFF.